Below are 15 T cell receptor beta chains sequenced from a single sample in a study of human T cells and chemical hapten exposure. TCRdb called the RACE reads again in MiXCR, with one record for every CDR3 protein. The sample holds about 69,000 distinct CDR3 sequences, 10% seen once. The time point is: patch test 2, 6 weeks after DPC sensitization. Treatment indicated: therapeutic diphenylcyclopropenone sensitization with weekly scalp DPC. The sample here was whole blood, taken in connection with sensitization to the hapten diphenylcyclopropenone (DPC). Every receptor here comes from a woman in her 50s with alopecia areata. Some clones in this sample may be carry-over from other donors' samples.

The sample holds many counts of this clonotype. The chain combines TRBV29-1 with TRBJ1-2; tentative D call: TRBD1 (5 bases). In germline, CDR1 is SQVTM, CDR2 ANQGSEA. The V end lost 7 bases, the J end lost 9 bases, and 15 bases lay between the germline ends. The CDR3 is 11 residues long. The CDR3 DNA is TGCAGCGCTGCCGGGACCGCCCGCTACACCTTC. It translates to CSAAGTARYTF.

This clonotype was picked up many times. The V gene is TRBV18, the J gene TRBJ1-1; D call uncertain. The germline CDR1 and CDR2 sequences are KGHSH and LQKENI. V was shortened by 3 bases and J by 1 base, with 6 bases between the two germline ends. This CDR3 is 13 amino acids long. CDR3 bases: TGTGCCAGCTCACCCCAAGCGAACACTGAAGCTTTCTTT. The encoded protein is CASSPQANTEAFF. The full variable domain, its missing parts supplied by reference TRBV18 and TRBJ1-1, is NAGVMQNPRHLVRRRGQEARLRCSPMKGHSHVYWYRQLPEEGLKFMVYLQKENIIDESGMPKERFSAEFPKEGPSILRIQQVVRGDSAAYFCASSPQANTEAFFGQGTRLTVV.

This clonotype has ten or more counts. The gene calls are TRBV18 and TRBJ2-7; TRBD1 aligns across 8 bases. The V and J ends lost 3 bases and 5 bases, in that order; junction bases with no gene match: 6. The CDR3 is 14 residues long. Per the germline V gene, CDR1 is KGHSH and CDR2 is LQKENI. The CDR3 nucleotides read TGTGCCAGCTCACCGGGCAGACAGGGGAACGAGCAGTACTTC. It yields the protein CASSPGRQGNEQYF.

This clonotype occurred a few times. The chain recombines TRBV9 with TRBJ1-1, with a weak D call TRBD1 (5 bases). The germline V and J ends were trimmed by 0 bases and 3 bases, with 12 bases remaining between them. In germline, CDR1 is SGDLS, CDR2 YYNGEE. The CDR3 contains 15 residues. This chain's CDR3 is CASSVAPTVHTEAFF. The CDR3, as DNA: TGTGCCAGCAGCGTAGCCCCGACAGTACACACTGAAGCTTTCTTT.

V gene TRBV28 combines with J gene TRBJ1-5; D remains unclear. V lost 5 bases to trimming and J lost 7 bases, with 21 bases between them. The CDR3 is made up of 16 amino acids. The germline gives CDR1 MDHEN, CDR2 SYDVKM. In nucleotides, the CDR3 is TGTGCCAGCAGTGTCCCTGGTCAACCCCAAAGGCAGCCCCAGCATTTT. Translation: CASSVPGQPQRQPQHF.

This clonotype has ten or more counts. J is TRBJ2-7 and V is TRBV27; TRBD2 aligns across 9 bases. The CDR3 spans 14 residues. Germline assignment: CDR1 MNHEY and CDR2 SMNVEV (reference sequence). J gave up 4 bases and V 6 bases, and 7 bases lay outside the gene matches. The CDR3 is CASSPGLARYEQYF. DNA for the CDR3: TGTGCCAGCAGCCCGGGACTAGCTAGATACGAGCAGTACTTC.

In this sample, this clonotype turned up a few times. The chain couples TRBV19 to TRBJ1-2, with 9 positions matching TRBD1. This CDR3 has 13 amino acids. The germline V gene encodes CDR1 LNHDA and CDR2 SQIVND (reference sequence). With V trimmed by 6 bases and J by 4 bases, 3 bases remained unmatched. The DNA of the CDR3 is TGTGCCAGTAGGGACAGGGGCTCCTATGGCTACACCTTC. This sequence encodes CASRDRGSYGYTF.

The J gene is TRBJ2-3, the V gene TRBV5-1; the D is unclear. V was trimmed by 0 bases and J by 3 bases, leaving 8 bases between them. Germline CDR1 and CDR2: SGHRS and YFSETQ. The CDR3 runs to 14 residues. The CDR3 reads CASSLVPPTDTQYF. CDR3 DNA sequence: TGCGCCAGCAGCTTGGTGCCACCTACAGATACGCAGTATTTT.

The table lists this clonotype with many counts. The rearrangement joins TRBV11-2 to TRBJ1-2; 9 bases agree with TRBD1. This CDR3 has 14 amino acids. Germline V gene sequence: CDR1 SGHAT, CDR2 FQNNGV. V shed 5 bases, J shed 4 bases, and the junction held 5 bases outside the gene matches. In nucleotides, the CDR3 is TGTGCCAGCAGCCTGACAGGGGGTACCTATGGCTACACCTTC. Protein product: CASSLTGGTYGYTF. Variable domain in full (rest from reference TRBV11-2 and TRBJ1-2): EAGVAQSPRYKIIEKRQSVAFWCNPISGHATLYWYQQILGQGPKLLIQFQNNGVVDDSQLPKDRFSAERLKGVDSTLKIQPAKLEDSAVYLCASSLTGGTYGYTFGSGTRLTVV.

This clonotype was recorded at least ten times. The chain links TRBV7-9 to TRBJ2-5; tentatively, D is TRBD1 (5 bases). V lost 4 bases to trimming and J lost 4 bases, with 13 bases between them. The germline V gene encodes CDR1 SEHNR and CDR2 FQNEAQ (reference sequence). The CDR3 totals 14 residues. CDR3 region: CASSWQGYSETQYF. The CDR3 DNA reads TGTGCCAGCAGCTGGCAGGGTTATTCAGAGACCCAGTACTTC.

This clonotype was detected many times. The chain recombines TRBV20-1 with TRBJ2-1; 10 nucleotides line up with TRBD2. The germline V gene encodes CDR1 DFQATT and CDR2 SNEGSKA (reference sequence). CDR3 length: 17 amino acids. Losses at the gene ends were 0 bases for V and 7 bases for J; bases not matched to a gene: 12. The CDR3 region is CSARDTALAGVGNEQFF. The CDR3 DNA sequence: TGCAGTGCTAGAGATACCGCTCTAGCGGGAGTGGGGAATGAGCAGTTCTTC.

Many counts were recorded for this clonotype. CDR3 loop: CASSQVPGTRNEQFF. In DNA, the CDR3 is TGTGCCAGCAGCCAAGTCCCCGGAACACGCAATGAGCAGTTCTTC. The chain combines TRBV3-1 with TRBJ2-1; no reliable D call. Germline V CDR1 and CDR2: LGHDT, YNNKEL (reference sequence). The CDR3 has 15 amino acids. Between the trimmed V and J ends, which lost 1 base and 6 bases, there was a span of 13 bases.

Only a few counts were recorded for this clonotype. The chain joins TRBV20-1 to TRBJ2-7; D not certain. Germline CDR1 and CDR2: DFQATT and SNEGSKA (reference sequence). With 5 bases removed from V and 6 bases from J, the gap between germline ends came to 11 bases. The CDR3 totals 11 residues. DNA of the CDR3: TGCAGTGCTCCCCGGACGTCCGAGCAGTACTTC. Its protein product is CSAPRTSEQYF.

This clonotype was seen repeatedly, ten times or more. The chain links TRBV3-1 to TRBJ2-2, with TRBD1 as a possible D gene (5 bases). The CDR3 totals 14 residues. Per germline, CDR1 LGHDT and CDR2 YNNKEL (reference sequence). V was pared by 0 bases and J by 3 bases, with 5 bases between. CDR3 residues: CASSQDRDTGELFF. The CDR3 DNA sequence: TGTGCCAGCAGCCAAGACAGGGACACCGGGGAGCTGTTTTTT.

This clonotype was counted at least ten times. The rearrangement links TRBV28 to TRBJ2-4; 12 nucleotides match TRBD1. V shed 4 bases and J 4 bases; nucleotides not matched to a gene: 8. The germline V gene has CDR1 MDHEN and CDR2 SYDVKM. This CDR3 has 17 amino acids. The CDR3 DNA is TGTGCCAGCAGTTCTATGAGGGACAGGGGGCAAAAAAACATTCAGTACTTC. This translates into CASSSMRDRGQKNIQYF.